This T cell receptor beta chain was observed in a study of regulatory T cells in long-lasting Graves disease. Time point given: newly diagnosed GD, antithyroid drugs for less than 3 months. The authors made the TCR library using RNA they extracted from PBMCs. In this sample, this clonotype turned up many times. Arm-PCR of CDR3 regions and iRepertoire HTBI primers were used to build TCR beta libraries. TCRdb analysed the multiplex PCR reads with MiXCR anew, one entry per CDR3 protein. The table includes 380,000 or so distinct CDR3 sequences, 15% to 20% detected once. The CDR3 has 13 amino acids. Trimming left V 2 bases short and J 4 bases short, with 8 bases between. The same sample was also used in a study of T cells in Graves' hyperthyroidism and ophthalmopathy.

The genes are TRBV12-3 or TRBV12-4 and TRBJ1-2; D not certain. The material sequenced was peripheral blood mononuclear cells (PBMCs), taken at new diagnosis, from a patient treated with antithyroid drugs. The sequence derives from a woman aged 18-30 years with Graves disease. The CDR3 is CASSLSSSYGYTF. CDR3 in DNA: TGTGCCAGCAGTTTATCCAGCAGCTATGGCTACACCTTC.